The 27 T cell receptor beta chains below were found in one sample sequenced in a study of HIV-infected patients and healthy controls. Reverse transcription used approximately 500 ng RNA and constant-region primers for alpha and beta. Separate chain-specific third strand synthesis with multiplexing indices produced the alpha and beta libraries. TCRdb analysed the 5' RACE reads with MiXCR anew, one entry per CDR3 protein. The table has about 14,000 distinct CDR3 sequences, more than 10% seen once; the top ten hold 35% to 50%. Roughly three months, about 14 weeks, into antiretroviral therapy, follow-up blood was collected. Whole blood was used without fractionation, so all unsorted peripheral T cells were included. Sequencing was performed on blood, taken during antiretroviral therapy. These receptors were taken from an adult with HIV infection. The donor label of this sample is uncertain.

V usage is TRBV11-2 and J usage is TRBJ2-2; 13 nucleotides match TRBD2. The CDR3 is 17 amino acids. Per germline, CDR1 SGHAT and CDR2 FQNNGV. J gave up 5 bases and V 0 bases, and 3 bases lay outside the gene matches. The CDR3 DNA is TGTGCCAGCAGCTTAGAACGGGGACTAGCGGGGACCGGGGAGCTGTTTTTT. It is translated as CASSLERGLAGTGELFF.

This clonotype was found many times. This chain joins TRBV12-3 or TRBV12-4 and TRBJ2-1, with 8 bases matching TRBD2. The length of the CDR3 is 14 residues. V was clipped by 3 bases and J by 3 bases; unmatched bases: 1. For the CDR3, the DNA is TGTGCCAGCAGTTTGAGCGGGGGCTACAATGAGCAGTTCTTC. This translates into CASSLSGGYNEQFF.

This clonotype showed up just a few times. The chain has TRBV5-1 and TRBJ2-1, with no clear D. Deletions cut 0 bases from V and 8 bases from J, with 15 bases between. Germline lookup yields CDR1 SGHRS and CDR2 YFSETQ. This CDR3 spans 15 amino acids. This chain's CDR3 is CASSLDSPSRDEQFF. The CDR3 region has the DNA TGCGCCAGCAGCTTGGATTCGCCCAGTCGCGATGAGCAGTTCTTC.

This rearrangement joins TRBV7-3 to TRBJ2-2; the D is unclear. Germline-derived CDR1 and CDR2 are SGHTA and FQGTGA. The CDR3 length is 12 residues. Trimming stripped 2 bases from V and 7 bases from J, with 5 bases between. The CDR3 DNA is TGTGCCAGCAGCTTAGAATTCGGGGAGCTGTTTTTT. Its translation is CASSLEFGELFF.

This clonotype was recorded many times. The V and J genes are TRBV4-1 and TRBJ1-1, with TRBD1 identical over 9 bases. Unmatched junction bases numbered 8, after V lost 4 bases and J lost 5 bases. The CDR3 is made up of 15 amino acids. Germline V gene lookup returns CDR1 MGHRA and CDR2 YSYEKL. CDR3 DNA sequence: TGCGCCAGCAGCCCCACCGGACAGGGGACTACTGAAGCTTTCTTT. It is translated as CASSPTGQGTTEAFF.

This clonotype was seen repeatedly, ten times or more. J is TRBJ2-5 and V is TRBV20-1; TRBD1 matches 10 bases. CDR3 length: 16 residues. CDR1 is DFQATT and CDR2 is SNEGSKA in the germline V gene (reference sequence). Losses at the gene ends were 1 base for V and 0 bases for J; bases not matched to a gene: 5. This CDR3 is CSARAWDRGHQETQYF. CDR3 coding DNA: TGCAGTGCTAGAGCTTGGGACAGGGGACACCAAGAGACCCAGTACTTC.

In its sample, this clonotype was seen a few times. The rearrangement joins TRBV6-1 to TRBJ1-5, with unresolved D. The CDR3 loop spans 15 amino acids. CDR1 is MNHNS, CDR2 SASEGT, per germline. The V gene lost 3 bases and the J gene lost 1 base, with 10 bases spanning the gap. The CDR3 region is CASSDQDGSNQPQHF. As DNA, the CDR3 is TGTGCCAGCAGTGATCAGGACGGAAGCAATCAGCCCCAGCATTTT.

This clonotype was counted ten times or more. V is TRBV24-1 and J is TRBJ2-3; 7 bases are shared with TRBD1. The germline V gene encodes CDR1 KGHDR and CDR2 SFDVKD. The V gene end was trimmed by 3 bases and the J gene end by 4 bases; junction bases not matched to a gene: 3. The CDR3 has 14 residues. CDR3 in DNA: TGTGCCACCAGTGATCCCGGGACAGCAGATACGCAGTATTTT. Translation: CATSDPGTADTQYF.

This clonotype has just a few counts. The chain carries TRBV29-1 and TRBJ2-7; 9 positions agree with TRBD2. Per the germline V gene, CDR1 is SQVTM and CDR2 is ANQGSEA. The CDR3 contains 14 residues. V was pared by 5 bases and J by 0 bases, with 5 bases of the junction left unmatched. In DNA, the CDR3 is TGCAGCGTTCTTAGCGGGGGTAGCTCCTACGAGCAGTACTTC. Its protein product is CSVLSGGSSYEQYF.

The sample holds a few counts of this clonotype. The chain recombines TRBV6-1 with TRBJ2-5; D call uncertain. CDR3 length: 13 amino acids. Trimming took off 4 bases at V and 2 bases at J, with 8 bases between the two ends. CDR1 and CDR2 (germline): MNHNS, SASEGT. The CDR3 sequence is CASSVTQQETQYF. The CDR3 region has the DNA TGTGCCAGCAGTGTTACCCAGCAAGAGACCCAGTACTTC.

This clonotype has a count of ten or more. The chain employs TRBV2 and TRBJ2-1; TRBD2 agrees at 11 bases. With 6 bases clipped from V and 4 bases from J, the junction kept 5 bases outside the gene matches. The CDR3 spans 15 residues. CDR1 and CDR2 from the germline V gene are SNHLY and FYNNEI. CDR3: CASRLAGAIYNEQFF. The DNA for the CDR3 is TGTGCCAGCAGACTAGCGGGGGCGATATACAATGAGCAGTTCTTC.

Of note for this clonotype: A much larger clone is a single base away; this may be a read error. CDR3 loop: CSVGQGDNQTQHF. The CDR3 DNA follows: TGCAGCGTTGGCCAGGGAGACAATCAGACCCAGCATTTT. V is TRBV29-1 and J is TRBJ1-5, with a weak D call TRBD1 (5 bases). Germline lookup yields CDR1 SQVTM and CDR2 ANQGSEA. The CDR3 has 13 residues.

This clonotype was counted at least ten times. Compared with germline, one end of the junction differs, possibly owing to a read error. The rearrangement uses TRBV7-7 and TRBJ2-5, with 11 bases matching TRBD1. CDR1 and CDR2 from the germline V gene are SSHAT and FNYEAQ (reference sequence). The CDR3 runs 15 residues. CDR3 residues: CASSLRGQGEETQYF. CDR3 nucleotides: TGTGCTAGCAGCTTAAGGGGACAGGGGGAAGAGACCCAGTACTTC.

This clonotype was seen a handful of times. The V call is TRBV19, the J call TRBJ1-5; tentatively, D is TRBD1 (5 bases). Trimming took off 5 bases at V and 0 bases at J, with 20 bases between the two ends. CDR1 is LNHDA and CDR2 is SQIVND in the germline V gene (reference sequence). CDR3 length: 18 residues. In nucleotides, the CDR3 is TGTGCCAGTAGTCCCACATCAAAGGGGCACTATAGCAATCAGCCCCAGCATTTT. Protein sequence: CASSPTSKGHYSNQPQHF.

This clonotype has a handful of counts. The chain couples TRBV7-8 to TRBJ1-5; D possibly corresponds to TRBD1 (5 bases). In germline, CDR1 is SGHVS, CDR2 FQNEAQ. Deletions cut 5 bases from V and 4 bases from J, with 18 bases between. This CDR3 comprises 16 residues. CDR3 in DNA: TGTGCCAGCAGCCCTACCCCCGGGGGGGAAAATCAGCCCCAGCATTTT. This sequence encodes CASSPTPGGENQPQHF.

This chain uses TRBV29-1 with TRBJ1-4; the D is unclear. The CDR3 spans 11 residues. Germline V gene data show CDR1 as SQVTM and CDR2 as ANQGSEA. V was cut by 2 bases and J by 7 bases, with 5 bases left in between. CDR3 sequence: CSVELGEKLFF. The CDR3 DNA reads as TGCAGCGTTGAACTCGGTGAAAAACTGTTTTTT.

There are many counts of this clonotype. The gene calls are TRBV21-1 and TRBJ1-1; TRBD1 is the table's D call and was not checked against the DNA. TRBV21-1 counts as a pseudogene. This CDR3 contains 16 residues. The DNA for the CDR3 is TGTGCCAGCTGCATCAACACCGGGACAGAGAACACTGAAGCTTTCTTT. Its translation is CASCINTGTENTEAFF.

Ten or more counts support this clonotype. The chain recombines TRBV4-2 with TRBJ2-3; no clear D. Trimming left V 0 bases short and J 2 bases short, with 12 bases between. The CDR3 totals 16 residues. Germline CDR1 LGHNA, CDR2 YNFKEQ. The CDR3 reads CASSQEPRPFTDTQYF. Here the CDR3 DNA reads TGTGCCAGCAGCCAAGAACCTCGACCTTTCACAGATACGCAGTATTTT.

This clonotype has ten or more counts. CDR3 DNA sequence: TGTGCCAGCACCACATCCCGCCGACACGACTACGAGCAGTACTTC. This sequence encodes CASTTSRRHDYEQYF. This chain joins TRBV11-2 and TRBJ2-7, with D unresolved. The V gene's germline CDR1 is SGHAT and CDR2 FQNNGV. The CDR3 totals 15 residues. V lost 7 bases and J lost 3, with 19 bases in between. The full variable domain, with the rest looked up from reference TRBV11-2 and TRBJ2-7, is EAGVAQSPRYKIIEKRQSVAFWCNPISGHATLYWYQQILGQGPKLLIQFQNNGVVDDSQLPKDRFSAERLKGVDSTLKIQPAKLEDSAVYLCASTTSRRHDYEQYFGPGTRLTVT.

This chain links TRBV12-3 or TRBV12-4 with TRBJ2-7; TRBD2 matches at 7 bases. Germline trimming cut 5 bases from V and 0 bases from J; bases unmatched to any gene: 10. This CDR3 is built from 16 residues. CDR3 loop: CASSPFGGKSSYEQYF. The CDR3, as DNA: TGTGCCAGCAGTCCCTTCGGGGGGAAGAGCTCCTACGAGCAGTACTTC.

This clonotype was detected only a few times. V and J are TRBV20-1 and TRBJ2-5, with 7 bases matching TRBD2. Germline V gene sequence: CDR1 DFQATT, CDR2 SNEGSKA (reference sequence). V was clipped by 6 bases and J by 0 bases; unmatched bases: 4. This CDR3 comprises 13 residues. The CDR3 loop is CSAERDDQETQYF. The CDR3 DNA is TGCAGTGCCGAGCGGGACGACCAAGAGACCCAGTACTTC.

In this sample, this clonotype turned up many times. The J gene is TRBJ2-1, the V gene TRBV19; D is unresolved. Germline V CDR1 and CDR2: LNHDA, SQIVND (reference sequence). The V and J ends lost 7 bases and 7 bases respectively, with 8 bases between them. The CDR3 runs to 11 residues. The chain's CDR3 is CASNRWNEQFF. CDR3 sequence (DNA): TGTGCCAGTAATAGGTGGAATGAGCAGTTCTTC.

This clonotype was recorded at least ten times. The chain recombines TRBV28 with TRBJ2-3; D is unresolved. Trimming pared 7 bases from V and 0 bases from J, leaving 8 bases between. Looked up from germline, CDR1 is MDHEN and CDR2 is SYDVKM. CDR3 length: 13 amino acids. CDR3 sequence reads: CASTPPSTDTQYF. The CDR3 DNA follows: TGTGCCAGCACCCCACCAAGCACAGATACGCAGTATTTT.

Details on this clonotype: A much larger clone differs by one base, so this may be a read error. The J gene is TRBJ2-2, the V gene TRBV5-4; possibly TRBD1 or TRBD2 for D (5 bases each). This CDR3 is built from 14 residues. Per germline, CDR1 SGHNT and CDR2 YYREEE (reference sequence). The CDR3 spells CARSFRGGTGELFF. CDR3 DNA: TGTGCCAGAAGCTTTCGGGGCGGAACCGGGGAGCTGTTTTTT.

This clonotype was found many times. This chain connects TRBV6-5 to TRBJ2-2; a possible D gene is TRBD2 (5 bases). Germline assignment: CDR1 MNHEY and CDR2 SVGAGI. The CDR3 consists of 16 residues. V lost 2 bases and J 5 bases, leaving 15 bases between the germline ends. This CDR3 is CASSYGSRGWTGELFF. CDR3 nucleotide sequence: TGTGCCAGCAGTTACGGTAGTCGGGGTTGGACCGGGGAGCTGTTTTTT.

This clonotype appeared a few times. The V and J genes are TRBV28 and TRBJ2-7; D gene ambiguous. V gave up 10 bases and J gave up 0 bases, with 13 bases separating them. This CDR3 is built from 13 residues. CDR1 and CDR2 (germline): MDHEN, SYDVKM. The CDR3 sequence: CATRTQSSYEQYF. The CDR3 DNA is TGTGCCACTCGGACCCAAAGCTCCTACGAGCAGTACTTC.

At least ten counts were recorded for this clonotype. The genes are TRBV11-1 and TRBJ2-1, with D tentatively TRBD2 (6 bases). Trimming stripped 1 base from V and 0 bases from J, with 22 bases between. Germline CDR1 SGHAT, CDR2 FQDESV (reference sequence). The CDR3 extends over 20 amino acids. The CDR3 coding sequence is TGTGCCAGCAGCTTAGACCCCGGGGCGGGACCTCCAAGCTCCTACAATGAGCAGTTCTTC. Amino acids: CASSLDPGAGPPSSYNEQFF. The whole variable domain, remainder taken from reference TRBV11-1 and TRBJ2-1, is EAEVAQSPRYKITEKSQAVAFWCDPISGHATLYWYRQILGQGPELLVQFQDESVVDDSQLPKDRFSAERLKGVDSTLKIQPAELGDSAMYLCASSLDPGAGPPSSYNEQFFGPGTRLTVL.